This TCR beta chain was retrieved from a study of T cell responses to AZD1222 COVID-19 vaccine. About the study: Second-dose intervals near 4 or 12 weeks were combined. The study's findings and limits: Two AZD1222 doses significantly raised spike-specific TCR breadth and depth over controls. Among the donors, most were white British and more were female, and clonal diversity was possibly underestimated. Nearly half of spike-specific TCRs reportedly target unmutated variant regions.

About this clone itself: Its specificity is unknown.

The CDR3 is 16 amino acids. V was clipped by 4 bases and J by 5 bases; unmatched bases: 7. The germline CDR1 and CDR2 sequences are SGHAT and FQNNGV. The table came from immunoSEQ multiplex PCR; TCRdb's copy has only in-frame clones and leaves some out. The data hold about 55,000 clones, with approximately 88% observed a single time. Material: peripheral blood, obtained on day 0 of AZD1222 vaccination. The source of this sequence is an adult in good health. The chain uses TRBV11-2 and TRBJ2-2, with 10 bases fitting TRBD1. In nucleotides, the CDR3 is TGTGCCAGCAGCTCGGGACAGGGGAGAGGTACCGGGGAGCTGTTTTTT. This gives the protein CASSSGQGRGTGELFF.